One and the same sample provided the 28 T cell receptor beta chains below, sequenced in a study of OX40 agonist ivuxolimab in advanced cancers. Data came from immunoSEQ multiplex PCR; TCRdb stores just in-frame clones and leaves some out. Of 50,000 or so clones listed, roughly 88% are singletons. Sequenced material: CD4+ or CD8+ T cells sorted from blood, taken in a trial of the OX40 agonist ivuxolimab. Receptors originate from an adult with an advanced solid tumor such as melanoma, head and neck, liver or kidney cancer.

Written as DNA, the CDR3 is TGTGCCAGCAGTTTACTGGGGGGCGGTCAGCCCCAGCATTTT. It translates to CASSLLGGGQPQHF. This chain uses TRBV27 with TRBJ1-5, with a tentative D call TRBD1 (6 bases). Germline CDR1 and CDR2: MNHEY and SMNVEV (reference sequence). The CDR3 consists of 14 residues. The V end was cut by 2 bases, the J end by 6 bases, with 11 bases between.

The gene calls are TRBV2 and TRBJ1-4; 8 nucleotides agree with TRBD1. V dropped 7 bases and J dropped 8; count of bases not matched to a gene: 3. CDR3 length equals 12 residues. Germline V lookup: CDR1 SNHLY, CDR2 FYNNEI. The CDR3 region has the DNA TGTGCCAGCACCCGACAGGGGGAAAAACTGTTTTTT. Residues: CASTRQGEKLFF.

The gene calls are TRBV11-2 and TRBJ2-4, with 10 bases identical to TRBD1. The CDR3 contains 16 residues. The germline gives CDR1 SGHAT, CDR2 FQNNGV. V gave up 1 base and J gave up 4 bases; unmatched junction bases: 4. CDR3 in amino acids: CASSLGPGQGKNIQYF. For the CDR3, the DNA is TGTGCCAGCAGCTTAGGCCCGGGACAGGGGAAAAACATTCAGTACTTC.

This clone is a singleton in its sample. V and J are TRBV5-4 and TRBJ2-5, with unresolved D. Germline V CDR1 and CDR2: SGHNT, YYREEE (reference sequence). Trimming removed 1 base at V and 2 bases at J, with 3 bases between. This CDR3 spans 12 amino acids. CDR3: CASSLLQETQYF. CDR3 nucleotides: TGTGCCAGCAGCTTGCTACAAGAGACCCAGTACTTC.

The genes are TRBV6-5 and TRBJ2-7, with 8 bases that match TRBD1. CDR1 is MNHEY and CDR2 is SVGAGI in the germline V gene. The CDR3 consists of 15 residues. Germline trimming cut 5 bases from V and 6 bases from J; bases unmatched to any gene: 12. CDR3 sequence (DNA): TGTGCCAGCAGTCTTCGGGGCAGTACAGGGGGCGAGCAGTACTTC. Its translation: CASSLRGSTGGEQYF.

This chain uses TRBV5-6 with TRBJ1-1; D uncertain. The V gene's germline CDR1 is SGHDT and CDR2 YYEEEE. The V end lost 2 bases, the J end lost 0 bases, and 14 bases lay between the germline ends. The CDR3 length is 16 residues. For the CDR3, the DNA is TGTGCCAGCAGCTTTTCTCAGGTCAGAATGAACACTGAAGCTTTCTTT. Protein sequence: CASSFSQVRMNTEAFF.

The J gene is TRBJ1-6, the V gene TRBV28; D perhaps matches TRBD1 (5 bases). V lost 6 bases, J lost 4 bases, and 19 bases lay in between. The CDR3 extends over 17 amino acids. Germline CDR1 MDHEN, CDR2 SYDVKM. Here the CDR3 reads CASSLSTGGGYNSPLHF. As DNA, the CDR3 is TGTGCCAGCAGCTTAAGTACGGGCGGGGGGTATAATTCACCCCTCCACTTT.

This clone ranks as medium-sized. The chain recombines TRBV6-6 with TRBJ1-6; TRBD1 might be the D (6 bases). Trimming cost V 5 bases and J 6 bases, with 11 bases left between them. Per germline, CDR1 MNHNY and CDR2 SVGAGI (reference sequence). The CDR3 consists of 14 residues. CDR3 protein: CASSQQGSNSPLHF. CDR3 bases: TGTGCCAGCAGTCAACAGGGCAGTAATTCACCCCTCCACTTT.

This clone was counted a few times. J is TRBJ2-5 and V is TRBV2, with 9 nucleotides matching TRBD2. The V segment lost 1 base and the J segment 2 bases; nucleotides outside the gene matches: 8. CDR1 and CDR2 from the germline V gene are SNHLY and FYNNEI. The CDR3 contains 17 residues. The chain's CDR3 is CASSEVSGGPEQETQYF. The DNA of the CDR3 is TGTGCCAGCAGTGAAGTTAGCGGGGGACCCGAACAAGAGACCCAGTACTTC.

The chain links TRBV28 to TRBJ2-7; D is perhaps TRBD2 (6 bases). In germline, CDR1 is MDHEN, CDR2 SYDVKM. Between the trimmed V and J ends, which lost 8 bases and 3 bases, there was a span of 20 bases. This CDR3 has 15 residues. CDR3 in amino acids: CASGGPGLLFYEQYF. In DNA, the CDR3 is TGTGCCAGCGGAGGGCCGGGACTCCTCTTCTACGAGCAGTACTTC.

The rearrangement uses TRBV7-2 and TRBJ1-5, with D possibly matching TRBD1 (6 bases). V was clipped by 4 bases and J by 2 bases, with 12 bases between them. Per the germline V gene, CDR1 is SGHTA and CDR2 is FQGNSA. There are 15 residues in the CDR3. The CDR3, as DNA: TGTGCCAGCAGCTCGGCGGAGGGGGGCAATCAGCCCCAGCATTTT. Encoded protein: CASSSAEGGNQPQHF.

V gene TRBV28 combines with J gene TRBJ2-7; D possibly corresponds to TRBD1 (6 bases). Trimming cost V 3 bases and J 4 bases, with 19 bases left between them. CDR1 is MDHEN, CDR2 SYDVKM, per germline. The CDR3 consists of 16 residues. CDR3 protein: CASSLGTRLSGYEQYF. CDR3 in DNA: TGTGCCAGCAGTTTGGGGACACGCTTGTCAGGATACGAGCAGTACTTC.

As regards this clone: The junction differs from germline at one of its ends, possibly a read error. This chain uses TRBV7-7 with TRBJ1-1, with D perhaps TRBD1 (6 bases). CDR1 and CDR2 from the germline V gene are SSHAT and FNYEAQ (reference sequence). The CDR3 length is 13 residues. The CDR3 region is CASSLDRNTEAFF. The CDR3 nucleotides are TGTGCTAGCAGCTTGGACAGGAACACTGAAGCTTTCTTT.

V usage is TRBV4-3 and J usage is TRBJ1-6; D is perhaps TRBD1 (5 bases). Germline V gene data show CDR1 as LGHNA and CDR2 as YSLEER. This CDR3 has 17 amino acids. V dropped 0 bases and J dropped 0 bases, with 9 bases sitting between them. The CDR3 bases are TGCGCCAGCAGCCAAGATGTTGGGGGCTCCTATAATTCACCCCTCCACTTT. Translated, it gives CASSQDVGGSYNSPLHF.

The V gene is TRBV4-2, the J gene TRBJ2-5; 8 nucleotides match TRBD1. Germline CDR1 LGHNA, CDR2 YNFKEQ. CDR3 length: 15 amino acids. Trimming cost V 1 base and J 2 bases; bases outside gene matches: 3. The CDR3 sequence: CASSQGGQGQETQYF. The CDR3 DNA sequence: TGTGCCAGCAGCCAAGGAGGACAGGGTCAAGAGACCCAGTACTTC.

The chain is built from TRBV2 and TRBJ1-1; D gene ambiguous. CDR1 is SNHLY and CDR2 is FYNNEI in the germline V gene. The CDR3 is made up of 13 amino acids. V lost 9 bases and J lost 1, with 12 bases in between. The CDR3 DNA follows: TGTGCCAGTCGTCCGGACGAGAACACTGAAGCTTTCTTT. Translated, it gives CASRPDENTEAFF.

This clone was counted once. The chain combines TRBV28 with TRBJ1-1, with 7 bases identical to TRBD1. The CDR3 extends over 14 amino acids. CDR1 is MDHEN and CDR2 is SYDVKM in the germline V gene. With 6 bases clipped from V and 6 bases from J, the junction kept 10 bases outside the gene matches. CDR3 loop: CASRNTGVKAEAFF. CDR3 coding DNA: TGTGCCAGCAGAAATACAGGGGTTAAGGCTGAAGCTTTCTTT.

In its sample, this clone is medium-sized (0.01 to 0.1%). The sample contains more than one DNA sequence encoding this CDR3. The gene calls are TRBV9 and TRBJ1-6; no reliable D call. The CDR3 length is 14 residues. V was trimmed by 0 bases and J by 5 bases, leaving 6 bases between them. Germline values: CDR1 SGDLS, CDR2 YYNGEE. The CDR3 region is CASSVGVDNSPLHF. The CDR3 DNA sequence: TGTGCCAGCAGCGTAGGAGTAGATAATTCACCCCTCCACTTT.

The chain combines TRBV9 with TRBJ1-6; TRBD1 is a possible D gene (5 bases). There are 15 residues in the CDR3. The germline CDR1 and CDR2 sequences are SGDLS and YYNGEE. V was pared by 0 bases and J by 8 bases, with 12 bases between. The CDR3 DNA reads TGTGCCAGCAGCGTAGAAGAATGGGGCCATTCACCCCTCCACTTT. Its translation is CASSVEEWGHSPLHF.

This chain joins TRBV13 and TRBJ2-7, with TRBD2 identical over 11 bases. This CDR3 is built from 15 residues. CDR1 and CDR2 from the germline V gene are PRHDT and FYEKMQ (reference sequence). The J segment lost 3 bases and the V segment lost 5 bases, leaving 6 bases of the junction unmatched. CDR3 loop: CASSLAGLAVYEQYF. CDR3 bases: TGTGCCAGCAGCCTCGCGGGACTAGCGGTCTACGAGCAGTACTTC. Looking up the rest from reference TRBV13 and TRBJ2-7 gives the full variable domain: AAGVIQSPRHLIKEKRETATLKCYPIPRHDTVYWYQQGPGQDPQFLISFYEKMQSDKGSIPDRFSAQQFSDYHSELNMSSLELGDSALYFCASSLAGLAVYEQYFGPGTRLTVT.

The chain is built from TRBV2 and TRBJ2-3, with 9 nucleotides matching TRBD2. V was pared by 4 bases and J by 5 bases, with 10 bases of the junction left unmatched. CDR3 length equals 16 residues. From germline, CDR1 is SNHLY and CDR2 FYNNEI. In nucleotides, the CDR3 is TGTGCCAGCAGTGGTCTAGCGGGGAGAGGAGGAGATACGCAGTATTTT. Amino acid sequence: CASSGLAGRGGDTQYF.

This clone was recorded only once. This sequence joins TRBV6-5 and TRBJ2-5, with a weak D call TRBD2 (7 bases). Deletions cut 8 bases from V and 5 bases from J, with 15 bases between. Germline CDR1 is MNHEY and CDR2 is SVGAGI. The CDR3 runs 13 residues. The CDR3 sequence: CASRTRGGETQYF. The CDR3 nucleotides read TGTGCCAGCCGCACCAGGGGAGGGGAGACCCAGTACTTC.

The gene calls are TRBV27 and TRBJ1-6; D is unclear. V was pared by 3 bases and J by 4 bases, with 4 bases between. The CDR3 totals 13 residues. Per the germline V gene, CDR1 is MNHEY and CDR2 is SMNVEV (reference sequence). The CDR3: CASSFEYNSPLHF. The CDR3 nucleotides read TGTGCCAGCAGTTTTGAGTATAATTCACCCCTCCACTTT.

This clone was seen once. The chain joins TRBV7-2 to TRBJ2-3; tentative D call: TRBD2 (5 bases). This CDR3 comprises 12 residues. The germline V and J ends were trimmed by 5 bases and 8 bases, with 11 bases remaining between them. CDR1 and CDR2 (germline): SGHTA, FQGNSA. CDR3 bases: TGTGCCAGCAGCCTAGGGAGAGCTACGCAGTATTTT. Protein sequence: CASSLGRATQYF.

This chain joins TRBV30 and TRBJ2-7; D gene unclear. In germline, CDR1 is GTSNPN, CDR2 SVGIG (reference sequence). Trimming took 0 bases from V and 5 from J, leaving 5 bases between them. This CDR3 spans 11 amino acids. CDR3 sequence: CAWSVSHEQYF. The CDR3 nucleotides read TGTGCCTGGAGTGTATCTCACGAGCAGTACTTC.

This rearrangement joins TRBV6-1 to TRBJ2-6, with unresolved D. Between the trimmed V and J ends, which lost 5 bases and 1 base, there was a span of 6 bases. Germline V CDR1 and CDR2: MNHNS, SASEGT. The CDR3 spans 14 residues. The CDR3 loop is CASSRVSGANVLTF. The CDR3 bases are TGTGCCAGCAGTCGGGTGTCTGGGGCCAACGTCCTGACTTTC.

The rearrangement uses TRBV30 and TRBJ1-6; D uncertain. The germline gives CDR1 GTSNPN, CDR2 SVGIG (reference sequence). The germline V and J ends were trimmed by 0 bases and 12 bases, with 12 bases remaining between them. The CDR3 covers 13 residues. The CDR3: CAWSVEVAQPLHF. The CDR3 DNA reads TGTGCCTGGAGTGTAGAGGTCGCGCAACCCCTCCACTTT.

The chain employs TRBV5-1 and TRBJ2-1, with D possibly matching TRBD2 (5 bases). The V end lost 5 bases, the J end lost 0 bases, and 12 bases lay between the germline ends. From germline, CDR1 is SGHRS and CDR2 YFSETQ. The CDR3 totals 15 residues. The CDR3 loop is CASRRTVDSYNEQFF. The CDR3 nucleotides read TGCGCCAGCAGACGGACTGTTGACTCCTACAATGAGCAGTTCTTC. Together with reference TRBV5-1 and TRBJ2-1, the CDR3 gives the full variable domain: KAGVTQTPRYLIKTRGQQVTLSCSPISGHRSVSWYQQTPGQGLQFLFEYFSETQRNKGNFPGRFSGRQFSNSRSEMNVSTLELGDSALYLCASRRTVDSYNEQFFGPGTRLTVL.